This T cell receptor (beta chain) was identified in a study of blood T cell repertoires in COVID-19. The wider study: Acute and convalescent COVID-19 specimens originated in the United States, Italy and Spain.

CDR3 length equals 13 residues. Trimming removed 0 bases from V and 6 bases from J, with 7 bases in between. CDR1 is MGHDK, CDR2 SYGVNS, per germline. Repertoires were generated with immunoSEQ multiplex PCR, while TCRdb's copy carries only in-frame clones and drops some. The table records roughly 290,000 clones, approximately 85% of them present only once. Seattle cases were enrolled at active infection and followed longitudinally. Sequenced sample: peripheral blood. This chain joins TRBV25-1 and TRBJ2-3; D gene uncertain. The sequence was collected from a human donor with COVID-19, enrolled during active disease. The donor label of this sample is uncertain. The CDR3 spells CASSEYPLDTQYF. The CDR3 coding sequence is TGTGCCAGCAGTGAATACCCTCTTGATACGCAGTATTTT.